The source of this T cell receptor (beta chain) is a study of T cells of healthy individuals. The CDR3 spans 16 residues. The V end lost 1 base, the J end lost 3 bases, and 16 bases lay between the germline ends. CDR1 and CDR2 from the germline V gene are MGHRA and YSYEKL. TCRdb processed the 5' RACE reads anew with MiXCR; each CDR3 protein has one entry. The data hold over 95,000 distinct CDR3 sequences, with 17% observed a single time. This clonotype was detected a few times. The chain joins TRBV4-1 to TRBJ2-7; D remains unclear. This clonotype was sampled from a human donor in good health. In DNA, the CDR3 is TGCGCCAGCAGCCAAGGGTTAGAAGGGAAACGCTACGAGCAGTACTTC. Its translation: CASSQGLEGKRYEQYF.